What follows is one T cell receptor (beta chain) and its context. No antigen is known for it. The data are from a study of vaccination and CD4 T cells after COVID-19. At the level of the study: The peptides that stimulated the cells were overlapping spike peptides from SARS-CoV-2, HCoV-NL63, HCoV-OC43 and HCoV-229E.

Treatment defined: 10-day PBMC culture with coronavirus spike peptide pools or control peptides (ViraFEST assay). Before TCRs were sequenced, ViraFEST expanded antigen-specific T cells with peptide pools. CDR1 SGHAT and CDR2 FQNNGV come from the germline V gene. Trimming removed 1 base at V and 6 bases at J, with 6 bases between. The CDR3 totals 13 residues. Once obtained from cultured CD4+ T cells, the DNA was sequenced using the Oncomine TCR Beta short-read assay. Via MiXCR, TCRdb re-called the PCR reads, giving one row per CDR3 protein. The sample holds 3,100 or so distinct CDR3 sequences; about three quarters are singletons and the top ten take 25% to 30%.

The source of this sequence is a human donor who had recovered from COVID-19. Sequenced sample: CD4+ T cells from blood, cultured in vitro. V and J are TRBV11-2 and TRBJ2-2; D is undetermined. The CDR3 region is CASSLGWSGELFF. In nucleotides, the CDR3 is TGTGCCAGCAGCTTAGGATGGTCCGGGGAGCTGTTTTTT.